This paragraph reports one T cell receptor beta chain. Its antigen is undetermined. CDR1 and CDR2 (germline): MDHEN, SYDVKM. The ends lost 2 bases at V and 4 bases at J; junction bases unmatched: 3. CDR3 length: 15 residues. The data were taken from a study of cytomegalovirus exposure and HLA in healthy donors. As for the study in general: The roughly 110 validation repertoires matched the roughly 630 first-cohort repertoires in platform, a later analysis reported.

Study conclusions and caveats: Listed as cytomegalovirus-associated were 150 or so TCR beta chains. Most sequenced TCRs were rare (though some public TCRs occurred in many donors).

Profiled with immunoSEQ multiplex PCR; TCRdb holds only in-frame clones, not every one. The sample holds 140,000 to 150,000 clones, approximately 94% seen once. Sequences were obtained from PBMCs. The clonotype originates from a man younger than 30 in good health and CMV-seropositive. The gene calls are TRBV28 and TRBJ2-5, with TRBD1 identical over 11 bases. The DNA for the CDR3 is TGTGCCAGCAGTTTAGGGGGGACAGGGGGAGAGACCCAGTACTTC. Protein product: CASSLGGTGGETQYF.